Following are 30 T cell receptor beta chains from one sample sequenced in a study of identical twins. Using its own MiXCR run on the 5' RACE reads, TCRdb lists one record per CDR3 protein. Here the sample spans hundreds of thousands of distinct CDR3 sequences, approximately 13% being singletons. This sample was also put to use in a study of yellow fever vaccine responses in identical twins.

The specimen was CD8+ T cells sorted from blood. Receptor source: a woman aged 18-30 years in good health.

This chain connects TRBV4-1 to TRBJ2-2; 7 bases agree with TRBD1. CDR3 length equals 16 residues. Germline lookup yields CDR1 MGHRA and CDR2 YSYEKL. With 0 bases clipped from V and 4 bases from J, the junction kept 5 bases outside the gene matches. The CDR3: CASSQDPGGRTGELFF. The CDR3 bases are TGCGCCAGCAGCCAAGATCCAGGGGGACGCACCGGGGAGCTGTTTTTT.

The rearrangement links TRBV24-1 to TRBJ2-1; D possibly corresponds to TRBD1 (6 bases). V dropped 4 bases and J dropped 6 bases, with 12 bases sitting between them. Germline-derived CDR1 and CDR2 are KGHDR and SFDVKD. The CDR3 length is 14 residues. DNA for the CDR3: TGTGCCACCAGTGAGCTGGGACAAATCAATGAGCAGTTCTTC. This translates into CATSELGQINEQFF.

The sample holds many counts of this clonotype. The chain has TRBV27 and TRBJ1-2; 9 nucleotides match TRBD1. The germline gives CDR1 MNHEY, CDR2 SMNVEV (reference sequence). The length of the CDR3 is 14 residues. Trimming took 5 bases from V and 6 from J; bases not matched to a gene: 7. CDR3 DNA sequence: TGTGCCAGCAGTCTCATACAGGGGGCGCATGGCTACACCTTC. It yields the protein CASSLIQGAHGYTF.

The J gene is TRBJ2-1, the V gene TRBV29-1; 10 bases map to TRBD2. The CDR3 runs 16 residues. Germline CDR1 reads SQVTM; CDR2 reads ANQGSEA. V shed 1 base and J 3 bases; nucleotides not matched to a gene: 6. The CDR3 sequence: CSVEGSGRAVYNEQFF. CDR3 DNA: TGCAGCGTTGAAGGCAGCGGGAGGGCCGTCTACAATGAGCAGTTCTTC.

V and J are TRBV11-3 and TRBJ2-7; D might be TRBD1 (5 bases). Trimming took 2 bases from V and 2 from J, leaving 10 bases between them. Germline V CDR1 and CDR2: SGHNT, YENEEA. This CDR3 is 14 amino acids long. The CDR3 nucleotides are TGTGCCAGCAGCTTACTCGACAGTCCCTACGAGCAGTACTTC. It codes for CASSLLDSPYEQYF.

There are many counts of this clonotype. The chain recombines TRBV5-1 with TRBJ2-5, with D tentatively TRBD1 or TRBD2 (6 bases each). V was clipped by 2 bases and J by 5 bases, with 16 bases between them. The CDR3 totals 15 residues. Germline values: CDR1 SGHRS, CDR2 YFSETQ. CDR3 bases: TGCGCCAGCAGCTTATCACGGGGGCGCTTGGAGACCCAGTACTTC. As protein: CASSLSRGRLETQYF.

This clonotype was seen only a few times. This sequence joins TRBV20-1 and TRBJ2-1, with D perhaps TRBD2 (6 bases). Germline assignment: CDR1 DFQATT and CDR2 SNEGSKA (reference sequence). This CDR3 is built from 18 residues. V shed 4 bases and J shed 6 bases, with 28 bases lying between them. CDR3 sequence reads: CSAKEAYGGSPLVNEQFF. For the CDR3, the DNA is TGCAGTGCTAAGGAAGCGTACGGAGGGTCTCCCCTTGTCAATGAGCAGTTCTTC.

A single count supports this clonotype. CDR3 residues: CASSVEGTGGYEQYF. The CDR3 bases are TGTGCCAGCAGCGTAGAGGGGACAGGGGGCTACGAGCAGTACTTC. The chain joins TRBV9 to TRBJ2-7, with 11 nucleotides matching TRBD1. V trimming: 0 bases; J trimming: 3 bases; junction bases outside the gene matches: 2. CDR1 and CDR2 (germline): SGDLS, YYNGEE. This CDR3 contains 15 residues.

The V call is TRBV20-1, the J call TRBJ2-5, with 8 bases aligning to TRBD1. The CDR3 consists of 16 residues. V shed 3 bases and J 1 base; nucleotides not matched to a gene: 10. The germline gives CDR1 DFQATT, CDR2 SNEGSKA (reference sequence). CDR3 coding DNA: TGCAGTGCTAGGGTTCAGGGGGCCGGCTTCCAAGAGACCCAGTACTTC. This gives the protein CSARVQGAGFQETQYF.

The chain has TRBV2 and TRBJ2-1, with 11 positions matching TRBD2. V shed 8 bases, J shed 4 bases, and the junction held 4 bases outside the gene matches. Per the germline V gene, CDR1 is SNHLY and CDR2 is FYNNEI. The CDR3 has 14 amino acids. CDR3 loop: CASWTSGLYNEQFF. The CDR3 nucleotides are TGTGCCAGCTGGACTAGCGGGTTATACAATGAGCAGTTCTTC.

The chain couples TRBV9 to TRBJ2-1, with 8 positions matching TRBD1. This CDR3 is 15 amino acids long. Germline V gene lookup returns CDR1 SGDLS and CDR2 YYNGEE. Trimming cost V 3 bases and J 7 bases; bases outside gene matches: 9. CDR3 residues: CASSEDRAYLNEQFF. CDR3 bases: TGTGCCAGCAGCGAGGACAGGGCCTACCTTAATGAGCAGTTCTTC.

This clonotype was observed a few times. CDR3 in amino acids: CASSDGQGFPNEQFF. The CDR3 DNA sequence: TGTGCCAGCAGTGATGGACAGGGATTCCCAAATGAGCAGTTCTTC. The gene calls are TRBV2 and TRBJ2-1, with TRBD1 matching 8 bases. The CDR3 totals 15 residues. The V segment lost 3 bases and the J segment 7 bases; nucleotides outside the gene matches: 8. From germline, CDR1 is SNHLY and CDR2 FYNNEI.

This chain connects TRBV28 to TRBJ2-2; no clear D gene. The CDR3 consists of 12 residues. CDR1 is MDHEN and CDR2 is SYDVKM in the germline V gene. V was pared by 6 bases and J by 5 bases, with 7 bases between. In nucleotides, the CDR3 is TGTGCCAGCAGGATGAGGACCGGGGAGCTGTTTTTT. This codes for CASRMRTGELFF.

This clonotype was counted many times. The CDR3 DNA follows: TGTGCCAGCAGTTATACAGGGGGCAATGAGCAGTTCTTC. This translates into CASSYTGGNEQFF. V and J are TRBV27 and TRBJ2-1; TRBD1 matches at 8 bases. The V and J ends lost 4 bases and 6 bases, in that order; junction bases with no gene match: 2. The CDR3 extends over 13 amino acids. Germline CDR1 is MNHEY and CDR2 is SMNVEV (reference sequence).

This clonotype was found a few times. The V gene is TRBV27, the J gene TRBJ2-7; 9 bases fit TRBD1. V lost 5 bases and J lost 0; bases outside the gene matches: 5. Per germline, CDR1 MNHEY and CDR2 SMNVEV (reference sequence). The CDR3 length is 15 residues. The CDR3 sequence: CASSLGTGHSYEQYF. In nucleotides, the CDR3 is TGTGCCAGCAGTCTAGGGACAGGGCACTCCTACGAGCAGTACTTC.

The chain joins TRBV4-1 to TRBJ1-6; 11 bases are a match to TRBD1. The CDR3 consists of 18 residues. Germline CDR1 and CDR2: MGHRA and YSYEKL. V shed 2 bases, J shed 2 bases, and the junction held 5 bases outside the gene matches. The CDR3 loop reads CASSQSGQGATYNSPLHF. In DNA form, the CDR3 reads TGCGCCAGCAGCCAATCCGGACAGGGGGCTACCTATAATTCACCCCTCCACTTT.

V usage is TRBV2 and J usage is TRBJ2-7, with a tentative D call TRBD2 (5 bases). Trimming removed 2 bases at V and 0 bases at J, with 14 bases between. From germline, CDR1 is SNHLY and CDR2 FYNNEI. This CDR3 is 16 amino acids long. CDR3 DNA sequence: TGTGCCAGCAGTGAACGGGGAGACTATCTCTCCTACGAGCAGTACTTC. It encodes CASSERGDYLSYEQYF.

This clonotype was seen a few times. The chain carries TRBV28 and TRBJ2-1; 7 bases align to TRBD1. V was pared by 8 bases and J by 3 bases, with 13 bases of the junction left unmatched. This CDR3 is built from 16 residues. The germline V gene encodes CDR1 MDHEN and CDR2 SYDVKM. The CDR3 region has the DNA TGTGCCAGCCGCCCGCTCACGGGACAGCTCTACAATGAGCAGTTCTTC. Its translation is CASRPLTGQLYNEQFF.

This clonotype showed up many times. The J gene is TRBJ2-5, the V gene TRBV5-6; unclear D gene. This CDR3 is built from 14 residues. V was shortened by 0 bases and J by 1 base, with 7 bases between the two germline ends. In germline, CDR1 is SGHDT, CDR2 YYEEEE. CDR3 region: CASSLGSSQETQYF. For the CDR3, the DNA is TGTGCCAGCAGCTTGGGCAGCTCCCAAGAGACCCAGTACTTC.

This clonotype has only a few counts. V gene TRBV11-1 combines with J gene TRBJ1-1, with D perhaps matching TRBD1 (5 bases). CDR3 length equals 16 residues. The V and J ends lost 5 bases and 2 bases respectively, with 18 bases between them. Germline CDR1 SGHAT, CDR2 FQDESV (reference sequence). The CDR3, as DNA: TGTGCCAGCAGCGATCGGACACTAGGGGCTAACACTGAAGCTTTCTTT. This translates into CASSDRTLGANTEAFF.

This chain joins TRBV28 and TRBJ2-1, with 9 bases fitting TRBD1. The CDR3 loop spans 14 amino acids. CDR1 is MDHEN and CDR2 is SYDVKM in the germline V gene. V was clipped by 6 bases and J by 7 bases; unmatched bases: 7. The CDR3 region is CASRNGGTGNEQFF. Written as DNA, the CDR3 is TGTGCCAGCAGGAACGGGGGGACAGGGAATGAGCAGTTCTTC.

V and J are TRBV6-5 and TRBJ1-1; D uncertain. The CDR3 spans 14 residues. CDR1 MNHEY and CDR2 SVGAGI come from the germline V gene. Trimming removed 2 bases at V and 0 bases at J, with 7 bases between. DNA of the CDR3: TGTGCCAGCAGTTACAGACCTATGAACACTGAAGCTTTCTTT. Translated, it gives CASSYRPMNTEAFF.

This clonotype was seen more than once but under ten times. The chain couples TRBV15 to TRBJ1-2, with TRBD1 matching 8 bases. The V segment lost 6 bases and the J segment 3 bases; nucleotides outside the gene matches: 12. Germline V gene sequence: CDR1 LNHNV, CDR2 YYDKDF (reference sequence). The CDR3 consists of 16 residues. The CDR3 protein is CATSTEMAGQDYGYTF. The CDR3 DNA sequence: TGTGCCACCAGTACAGAGATGGCGGGACAGGACTATGGCTACACCTTC.

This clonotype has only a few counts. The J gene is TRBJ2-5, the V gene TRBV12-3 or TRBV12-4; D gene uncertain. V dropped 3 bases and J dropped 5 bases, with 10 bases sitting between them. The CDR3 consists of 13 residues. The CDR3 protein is CASSLLNLETQYF. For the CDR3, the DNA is TGTGCCAGCAGTTTGCTGAATTTGGAGACCCAGTACTTC.

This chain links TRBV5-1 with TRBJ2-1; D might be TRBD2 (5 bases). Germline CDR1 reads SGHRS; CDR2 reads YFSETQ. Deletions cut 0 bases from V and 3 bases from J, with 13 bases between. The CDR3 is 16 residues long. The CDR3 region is CASSLGRGKGYNEQFF. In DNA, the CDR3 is TGCGCCAGCAGCTTGGGACGGGGAAAAGGCTACAATGAGCAGTTCTTC.

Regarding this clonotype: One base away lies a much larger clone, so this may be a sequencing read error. The CDR3 protein is CASSAVLPYEQYF. The CDR3 DNA is TGCGCCAGCAGCGCGGTACTACCCTACGAGCAGTACTTC. This sequence joins TRBV4-1 and TRBJ2-7; D not resolved. The CDR3 runs 13 residues. The germline V gene has CDR1 MGHRA and CDR2 YSYEKL. The ends were cut back, 5 bases at V and 2 bases at J, with 10 bases in the middle.

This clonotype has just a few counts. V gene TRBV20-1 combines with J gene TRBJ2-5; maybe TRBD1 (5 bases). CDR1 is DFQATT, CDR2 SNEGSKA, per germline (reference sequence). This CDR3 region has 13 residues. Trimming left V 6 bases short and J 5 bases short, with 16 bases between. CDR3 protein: CSAYDQGTETQYF. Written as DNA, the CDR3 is TGCAGTGCGTATGATCAGGGTACGGAGACCCAGTACTTC.

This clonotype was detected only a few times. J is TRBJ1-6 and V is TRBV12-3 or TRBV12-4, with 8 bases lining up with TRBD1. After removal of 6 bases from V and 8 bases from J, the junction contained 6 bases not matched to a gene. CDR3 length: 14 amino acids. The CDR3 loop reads CASRTDRVHSPLHF. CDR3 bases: TGTGCCAGCAGAACGGACAGGGTTCATTCACCCCTCCACTTT.

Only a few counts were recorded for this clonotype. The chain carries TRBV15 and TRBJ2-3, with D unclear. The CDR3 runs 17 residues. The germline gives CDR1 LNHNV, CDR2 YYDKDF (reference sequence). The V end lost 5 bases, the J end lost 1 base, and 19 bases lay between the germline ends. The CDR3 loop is CATSPQSDESRTDTQYF. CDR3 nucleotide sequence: TGTGCCACCAGCCCCCAGTCCGATGAGAGTCGCACAGATACGCAGTATTTT.

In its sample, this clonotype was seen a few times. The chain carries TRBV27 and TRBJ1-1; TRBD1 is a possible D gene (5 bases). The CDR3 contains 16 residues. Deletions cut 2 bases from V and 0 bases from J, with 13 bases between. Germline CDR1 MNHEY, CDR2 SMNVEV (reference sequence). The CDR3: CASSLQGGGLNTEAFF. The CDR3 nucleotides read TGTGCCAGCAGTTTACAGGGTGGCGGGTTGAACACTGAAGCTTTCTTT.